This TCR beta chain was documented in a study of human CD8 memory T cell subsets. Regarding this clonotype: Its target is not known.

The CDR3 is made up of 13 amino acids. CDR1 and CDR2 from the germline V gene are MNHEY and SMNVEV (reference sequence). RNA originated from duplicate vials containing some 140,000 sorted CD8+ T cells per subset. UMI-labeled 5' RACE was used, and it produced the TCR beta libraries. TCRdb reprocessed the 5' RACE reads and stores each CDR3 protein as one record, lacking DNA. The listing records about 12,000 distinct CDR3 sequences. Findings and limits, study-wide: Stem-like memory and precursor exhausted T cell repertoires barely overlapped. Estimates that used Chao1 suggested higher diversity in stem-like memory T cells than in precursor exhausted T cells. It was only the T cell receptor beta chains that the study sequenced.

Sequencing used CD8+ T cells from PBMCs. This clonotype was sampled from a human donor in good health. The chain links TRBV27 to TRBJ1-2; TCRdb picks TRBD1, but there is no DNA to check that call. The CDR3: CASSLIGADGYTF.